This TCR beta chain was obtained from a study of cytomegalovirus exposure and HLA in healthy donors. This clone has a handful of counts. What it binds is not known. With 60 Vbeta and 13 Jbeta primers, the PCR was carried out. Assay used: immunoSEQ multiplex PCR; TCRdb lists only in-frame clones, some missing. Found here are 95,000 to 100,000 clones, 60% to 80% of them singletons; the top ten hold approximately 8%. Notes on the study in general: The authors later found HLA-associated TCR beta chains more clonally expanded than equally common others.

Between the trimmed V and J ends, which lost 4 bases and 2 bases, there was a span of 15 bases. The germline V gene has CDR1 SGHRS and CDR2 YFSETQ. The CDR3 consists of 15 residues. What was sequenced was PBMCs. This TCR derives from a female donor in good health and CMV-seronegative. The chain has TRBV5-1 and TRBJ1-2; TRBD1 might be the D (5 bases). CDR3 sequence reads: CASSPGGSSNYGYTF. CDR3 bases: TGCGCCAGCAGCCCCGGGGGGTCTTCCAACTATGGCTACACCTTC.